The sequence of this TCR beta chain was determined in a study of human thymus T cells. As regards this clone: The antigen is undetermined.

Whole-study findings and limits: Thymic and blood repertoires seemed to favor certain V and J genes.

Corrective surgery for congenital heart defects was being performed on the healthy Finnish infants who were the donors. No fixed cell number was used; all available blood leukocytes supplied DNA. The germline V gene has CDR1 LGHNA and CDR2 YSLEER. V lost 4 bases, J lost 7 bases, and 13 bases lay in between. This CDR3 has 13 residues. Sequencing was performed with immunoSEQ multiplex PCR; in TCRdb, only in-frame clones are kept and a portion is missing. This table holds about 46,000 clones, approximately 95% found once. The specimen was blood. This sequence was found in a girl under three years old with a congenital heart defect but otherwise immunologically healthy. The chain combines TRBV4-3 with TRBJ2-5; possible D gene TRBD2, 5 bases. CDR3 DNA sequence: TGCGCCAGCAGCCCTACACGGGAAGGGACCCAGTACTTC. It codes for CASSPTREGTQYF.